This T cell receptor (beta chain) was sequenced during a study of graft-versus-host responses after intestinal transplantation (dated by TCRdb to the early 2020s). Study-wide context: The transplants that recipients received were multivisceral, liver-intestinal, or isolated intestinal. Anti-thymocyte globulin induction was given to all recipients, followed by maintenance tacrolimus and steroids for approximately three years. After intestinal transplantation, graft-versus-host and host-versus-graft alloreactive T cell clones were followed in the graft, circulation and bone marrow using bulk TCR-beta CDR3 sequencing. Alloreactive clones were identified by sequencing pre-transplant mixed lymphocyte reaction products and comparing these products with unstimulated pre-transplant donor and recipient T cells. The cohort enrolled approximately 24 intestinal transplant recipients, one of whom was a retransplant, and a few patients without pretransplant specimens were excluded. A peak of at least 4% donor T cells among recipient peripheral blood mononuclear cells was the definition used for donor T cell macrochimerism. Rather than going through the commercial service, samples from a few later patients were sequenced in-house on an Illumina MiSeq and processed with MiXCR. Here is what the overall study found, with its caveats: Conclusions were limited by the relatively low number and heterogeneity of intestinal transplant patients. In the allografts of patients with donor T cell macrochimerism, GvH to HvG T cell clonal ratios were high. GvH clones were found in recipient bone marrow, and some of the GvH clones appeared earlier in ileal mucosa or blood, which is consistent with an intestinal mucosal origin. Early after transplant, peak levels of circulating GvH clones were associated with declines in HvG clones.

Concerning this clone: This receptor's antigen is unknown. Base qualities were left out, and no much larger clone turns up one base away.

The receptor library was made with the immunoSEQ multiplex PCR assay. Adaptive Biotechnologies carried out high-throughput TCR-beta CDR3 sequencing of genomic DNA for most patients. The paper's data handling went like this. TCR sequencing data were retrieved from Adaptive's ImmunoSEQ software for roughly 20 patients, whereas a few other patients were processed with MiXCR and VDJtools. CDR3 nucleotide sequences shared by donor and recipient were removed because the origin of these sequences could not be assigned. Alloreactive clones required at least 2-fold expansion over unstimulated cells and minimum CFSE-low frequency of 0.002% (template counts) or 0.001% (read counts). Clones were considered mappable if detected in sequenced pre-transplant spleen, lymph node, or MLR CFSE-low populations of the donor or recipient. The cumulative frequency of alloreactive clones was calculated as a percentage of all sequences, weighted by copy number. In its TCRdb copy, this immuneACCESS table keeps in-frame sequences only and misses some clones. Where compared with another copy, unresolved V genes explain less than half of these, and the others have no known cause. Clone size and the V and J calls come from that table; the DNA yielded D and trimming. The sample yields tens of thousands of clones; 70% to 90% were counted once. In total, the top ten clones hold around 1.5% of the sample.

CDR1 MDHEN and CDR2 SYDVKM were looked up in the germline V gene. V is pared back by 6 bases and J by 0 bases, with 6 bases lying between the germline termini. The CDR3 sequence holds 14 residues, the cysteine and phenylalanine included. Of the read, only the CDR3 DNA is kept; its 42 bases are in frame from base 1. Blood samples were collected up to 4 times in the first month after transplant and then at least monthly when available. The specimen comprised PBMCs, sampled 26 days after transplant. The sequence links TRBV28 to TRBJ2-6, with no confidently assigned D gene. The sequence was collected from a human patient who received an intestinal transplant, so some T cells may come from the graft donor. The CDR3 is CASRAGSGANVLTF. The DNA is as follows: TGTGCCAGCAGGGCAGGCTCTGGGGCCAACGTCCTGACTTTC.